Below, one T cell receptor (beta chain) is given with its context. The sample comes from a study of prognosis after radiotherapy for stage I lung cancer. The wider study: In this cohort, every patient with non-small cell lung cancer was regarded as medically inoperable.

Sample collection consisted of about 5.4 milliliters of peripheral blood drawn at each of two time points. The V gene's germline CDR1 is GTSNPN and CDR2 SVGIG (reference sequence). The CDR3 is made up of 14 amino acids. V was trimmed by 0 bases and J by 0 bases, leaving 8 bases between them. Genomic DNA was the source, and TCR beta CDR3 was amplified from it by two-round multiplex PCR. Primers were specific to each TRBV and TRBJ gene in first-round PCR. TCRdb re-derived calls from the multiplex PCR reads in MiXCR, one entry per CDR3 protein. There are over 9,000 distinct CDR3 sequences in the sample; 35% occur only once, and roughly half lies in the top ten.

This specimen was PBMCs, taken before or after stereotactic body radiation therapy (not recorded which). The V and J genes are TRBV30 and TRBJ1-1; D is undetermined. This receptor was identified in a donor older than 45 with non-small cell lung cancer. The CDR3 coding sequence is TGTGCCTGGAGTGTAAGCAGCCTGAACACTGAAGCTTTCTTT. It encodes CAWSVSSLNTEAFF.